The entry below describes one T cell receptor (beta chain). Antigen specificity is unknown. The J segment lost 3 bases and the V segment lost 6 bases, leaving 4 bases of the junction unmatched. CDR1 and CDR2 (germline): MNHNS, SASEGT. The CDR3 is 15 residues long. The sample originates from a study of cytomegalovirus exposure and HLA in healthy donors. 13 Jbeta primers and 60 Vbeta primers were used for the PCR. Assay: immunoSEQ multiplex PCR; the TCRdb copy retains only in-frame clones and omits some. The sample consists of around 120,000 clones, 77% of them appearing once. Study-level points and caveats: A later analysis, which compared TCR beta chains of equal frequency, found the HLA-associated ones more clonally expanded.

Specimen: PBMCs. J is TRBJ2-1 and V is TRBV6-1; 11 bases are shared with TRBD2. The receptor was isolated from a human donor in good health. CDR3 loop: CASSQGTSGYNEQFF. The CDR3 DNA is TGTGCCAGCAGCCAAGGGACTAGCGGCTACAATGAGCAGTTCTTC.